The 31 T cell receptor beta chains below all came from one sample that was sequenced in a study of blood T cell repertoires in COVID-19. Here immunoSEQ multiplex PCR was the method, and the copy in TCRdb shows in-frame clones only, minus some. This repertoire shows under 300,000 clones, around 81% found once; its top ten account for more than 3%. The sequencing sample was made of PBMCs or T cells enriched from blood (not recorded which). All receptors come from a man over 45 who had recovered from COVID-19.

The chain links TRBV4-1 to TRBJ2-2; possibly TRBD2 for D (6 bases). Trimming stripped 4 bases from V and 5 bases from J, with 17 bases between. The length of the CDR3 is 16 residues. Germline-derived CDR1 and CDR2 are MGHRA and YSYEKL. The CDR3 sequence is CASSPEEGRRTGELFF. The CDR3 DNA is TGCGCCAGCAGCCCCGAGGAGGGGAGGAGGACCGGGGAGCTGTTTTTT.

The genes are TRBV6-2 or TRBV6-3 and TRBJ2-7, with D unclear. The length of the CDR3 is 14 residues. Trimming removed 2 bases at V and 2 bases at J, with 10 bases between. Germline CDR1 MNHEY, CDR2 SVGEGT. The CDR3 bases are TGTGCCAGCAGTTACACGGTCGGTCCCTACGAGCAGTACTTC. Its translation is CASSYTVGPYEQYF.

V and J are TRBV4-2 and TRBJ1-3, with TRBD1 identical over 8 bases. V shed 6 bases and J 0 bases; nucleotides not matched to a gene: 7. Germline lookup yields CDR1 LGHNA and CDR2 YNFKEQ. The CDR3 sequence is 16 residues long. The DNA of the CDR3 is TGTGCCAGCAGTCTGGACAGGGACCGCTCTGGAAACACCATATATTTT. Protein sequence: CASSLDRDRSGNTIYF.

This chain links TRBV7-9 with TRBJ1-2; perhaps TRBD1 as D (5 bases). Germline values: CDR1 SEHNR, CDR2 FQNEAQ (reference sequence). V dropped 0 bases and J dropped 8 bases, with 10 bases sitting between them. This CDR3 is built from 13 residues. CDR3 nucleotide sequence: TGTGCCAGCAGCTTAGCGCTCAGGGAAGGCTACACCTTC. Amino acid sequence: CASSLALREGYTF.

In DNA form, the CDR3 reads TGTGCCAGCAGTGACGGGGCTAGCGGGATCCGCTCCTACGAGCAGTACTTC. Its translation is CASSDGASGIRSYEQYF. The V gene is TRBV6-4, the J gene TRBJ2-7; 9 bases fit TRBD2. This CDR3 has 17 residues. Trimming removed 2 bases from V and 0 bases from J; junction bases left unmatched: 8. The V gene's germline CDR1 is MRHNA and CDR2 SNTAGT.

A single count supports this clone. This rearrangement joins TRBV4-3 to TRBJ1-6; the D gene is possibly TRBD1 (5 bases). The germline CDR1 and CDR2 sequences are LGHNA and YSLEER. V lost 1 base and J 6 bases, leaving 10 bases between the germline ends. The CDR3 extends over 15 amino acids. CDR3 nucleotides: TGCGCCAGCAGCCAAGGCCAGGGAGGTAATTCACCCCTCCACTTT. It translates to CASSQGQGGNSPLHF.

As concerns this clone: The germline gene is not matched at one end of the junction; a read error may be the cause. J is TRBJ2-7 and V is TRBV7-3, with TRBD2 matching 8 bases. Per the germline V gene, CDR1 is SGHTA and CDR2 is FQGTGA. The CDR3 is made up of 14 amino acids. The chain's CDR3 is CATPRGDGVWREDF. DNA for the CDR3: TGTGCCACGCCCCGGGGGGATGGGGTATGGCGGGAGGACTTC.

CDR3 in DNA: TGTGCCAGCAGCTTAGATTCGCGCGGGGGGGCACCTAATGAGCAGTTCTTC. Translation gives CASSLDSRGGAPNEQFF. This chain connects TRBV11-3 to TRBJ2-1; TRBD2 aligns across 9 bases. Germline V gives CDR1 SGHNT, CDR2 YENEEA. CDR3 length: 17 amino acids. The trim removed 0 bases at V and 7 bases at J, leaving 10 bases unmatched.

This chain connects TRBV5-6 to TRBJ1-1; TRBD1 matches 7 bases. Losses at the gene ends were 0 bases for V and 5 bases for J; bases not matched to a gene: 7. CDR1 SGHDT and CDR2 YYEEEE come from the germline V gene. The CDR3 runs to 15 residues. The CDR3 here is CASSLGGTEITEAFF. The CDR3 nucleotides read TGTGCCAGCAGCTTGGGAGGGACAGAGATAACTGAAGCTTTCTTT.

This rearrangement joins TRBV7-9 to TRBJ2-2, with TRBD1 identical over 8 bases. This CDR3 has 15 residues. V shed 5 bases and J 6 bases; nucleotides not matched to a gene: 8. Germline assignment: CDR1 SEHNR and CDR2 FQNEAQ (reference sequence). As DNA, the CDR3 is TGTGCCAGCAGCCCACAGGGGGGAATATCCGGGGAGCTGTTTTTT. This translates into CASSPQGGISGELFF.

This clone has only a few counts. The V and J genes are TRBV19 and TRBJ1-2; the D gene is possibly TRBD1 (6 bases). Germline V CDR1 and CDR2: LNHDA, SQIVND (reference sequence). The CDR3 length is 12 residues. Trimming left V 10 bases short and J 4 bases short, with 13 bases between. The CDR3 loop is CANKGGGYGYTF. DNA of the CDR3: TGTGCCAACAAGGGGGGGGGCTATGGCTACACCTTC.

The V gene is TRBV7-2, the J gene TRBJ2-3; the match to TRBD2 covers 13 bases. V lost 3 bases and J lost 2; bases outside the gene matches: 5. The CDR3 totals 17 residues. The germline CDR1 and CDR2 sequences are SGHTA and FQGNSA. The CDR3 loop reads CASSFTGLAGNTDTQYF. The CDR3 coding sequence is TGTGCCAGCAGCTTTACGGGACTAGCGGGAAACACAGATACGCAGTATTTT.

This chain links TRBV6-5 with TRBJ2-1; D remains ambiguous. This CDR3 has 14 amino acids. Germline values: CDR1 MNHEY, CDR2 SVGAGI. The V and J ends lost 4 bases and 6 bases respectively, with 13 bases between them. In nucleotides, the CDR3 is TGTGCCAGCAGTTGCCCGACTTGCGGCAATGAGCAGTTCTTC. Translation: CASSCPTCGNEQFF.

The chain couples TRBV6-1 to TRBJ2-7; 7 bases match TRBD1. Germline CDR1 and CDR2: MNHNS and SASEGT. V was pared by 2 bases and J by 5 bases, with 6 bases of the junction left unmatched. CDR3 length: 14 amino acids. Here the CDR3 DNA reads TGTGCCAGCAGTGAAAAAAACAGGGGCAACGAGCAGTACTTC. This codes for CASSEKNRGNEQYF.

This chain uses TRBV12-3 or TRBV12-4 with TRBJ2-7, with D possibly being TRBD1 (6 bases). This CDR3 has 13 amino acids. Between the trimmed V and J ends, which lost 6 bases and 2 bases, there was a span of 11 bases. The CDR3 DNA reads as TGTGCCAGCAGCCCCGGACAGACCTACGAGCAGTACTTC. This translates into CASSPGQTYEQYF.

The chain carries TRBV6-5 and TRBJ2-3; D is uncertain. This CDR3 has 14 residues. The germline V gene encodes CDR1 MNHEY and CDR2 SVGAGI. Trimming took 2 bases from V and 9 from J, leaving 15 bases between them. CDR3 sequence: CASSYGLIPDTQYF. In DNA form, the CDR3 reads TGTGCCAGCAGTTACGGGCTGATACCTGACACGCAGTATTTT.

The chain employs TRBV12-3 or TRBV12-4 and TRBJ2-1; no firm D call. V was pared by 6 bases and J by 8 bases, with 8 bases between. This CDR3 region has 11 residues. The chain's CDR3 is CASSSFYEQFF. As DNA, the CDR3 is TGTGCCAGCAGCTCCTTCTATGAGCAGTTCTTC.

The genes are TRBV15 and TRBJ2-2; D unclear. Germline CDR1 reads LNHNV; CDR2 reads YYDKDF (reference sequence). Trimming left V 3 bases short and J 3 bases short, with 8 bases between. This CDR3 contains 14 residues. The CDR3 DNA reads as TGTGCCACCAGCAGCCGCGTTGACACCGGGGAGCTGTTTTTT. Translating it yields CATSSRVDTGELFF.

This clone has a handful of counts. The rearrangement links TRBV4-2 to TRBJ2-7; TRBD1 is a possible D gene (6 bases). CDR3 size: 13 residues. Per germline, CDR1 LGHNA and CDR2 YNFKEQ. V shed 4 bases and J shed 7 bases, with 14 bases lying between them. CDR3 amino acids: CASSRDIQGEQYF. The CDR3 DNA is TGTGCCAGCAGCCGGGACATCCAAGGGGAGCAGTACTTC.

CDR3: CASSDPRAGGGYEQYF. The DNA of the CDR3 is TGCGCCAGCAGTGATCCTCGTGCGGGGGGAGGCTACGAGCAGTACTTC. V and J are TRBV10-2 and TRBJ2-7, with 8 bases identical to TRBD2. CDR1 is WSHSY and CDR2 is SAAADI in the germline V gene. J gave up 3 bases and V 3 bases, and 10 bases lay outside the gene matches. The CDR3 contains 16 residues.

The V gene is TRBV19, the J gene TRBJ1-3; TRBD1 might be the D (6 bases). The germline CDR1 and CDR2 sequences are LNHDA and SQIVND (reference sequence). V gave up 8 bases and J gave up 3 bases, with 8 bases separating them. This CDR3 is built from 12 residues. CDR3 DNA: TGTGCCAGTTCGGACAGTGGAAACACCATATATTTT. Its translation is CASSDSGNTIYF. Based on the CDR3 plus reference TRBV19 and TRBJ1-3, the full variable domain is DGGITQSPKYLFRKEGQNVTLSCEQNLNHDAMYWYRQDPGQGLRLIYYSQIVNDFQKGDIAEGYSVSREKKESFPLTVTSAQKNPTAFYLCASSDSGNTIYFGEGSWLTVV.

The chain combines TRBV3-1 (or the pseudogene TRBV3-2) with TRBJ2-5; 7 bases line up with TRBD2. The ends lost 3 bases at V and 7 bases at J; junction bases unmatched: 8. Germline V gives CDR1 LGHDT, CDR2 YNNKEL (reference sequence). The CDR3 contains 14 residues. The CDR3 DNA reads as TGTGCCAGCAGCCAGGCTAGCGGAGGCCTGACCCAGTACTTC. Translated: CASSQASGGLTQYF.

The CDR3 sequence is CASRTRGKDTQYF. As DNA, the CDR3 is TGTGCCAGCAGGACGCGGGGAAAAGATACGCAGTATTTT. The J gene is TRBJ2-3, the V gene TRBV7-8, with D possibly being TRBD2 (6 bases). CDR1 and CDR2 from the germline V gene are SGHVS and FQNEAQ. The CDR3 consists of 13 residues. Trimming took off 6 bases at V and 5 bases at J, with 12 bases between the two ends.

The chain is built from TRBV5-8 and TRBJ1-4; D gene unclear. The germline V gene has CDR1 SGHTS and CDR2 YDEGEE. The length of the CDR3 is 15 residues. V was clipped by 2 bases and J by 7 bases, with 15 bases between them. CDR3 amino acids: CASSFRRGFGEKLFF. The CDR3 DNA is TGTGCCAGCAGCTTCCGGCGGGGTTTCGGTGAAAAACTGTTTTTT.

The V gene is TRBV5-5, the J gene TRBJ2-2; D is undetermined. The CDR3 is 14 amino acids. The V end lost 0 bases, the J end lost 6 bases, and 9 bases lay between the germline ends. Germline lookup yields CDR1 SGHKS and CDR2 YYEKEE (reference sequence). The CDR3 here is CASSLVTRAGELFF. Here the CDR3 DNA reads TGTGCCAGCAGCTTGGTCACTCGGGCCGGGGAGCTGTTTTTT.

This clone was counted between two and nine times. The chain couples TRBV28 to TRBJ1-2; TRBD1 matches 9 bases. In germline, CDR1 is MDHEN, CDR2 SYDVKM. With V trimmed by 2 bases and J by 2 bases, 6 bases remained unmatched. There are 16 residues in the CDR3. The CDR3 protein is CASSLMTGTGNYGYTF. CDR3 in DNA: TGTGCCAGCAGTTTAATGACCGGGACAGGGAACTATGGCTACACCTTC.

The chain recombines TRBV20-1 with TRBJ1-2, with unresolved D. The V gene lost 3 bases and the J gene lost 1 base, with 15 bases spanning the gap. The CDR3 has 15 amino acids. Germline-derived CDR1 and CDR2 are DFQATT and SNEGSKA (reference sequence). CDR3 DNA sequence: TGCAGTGCTAGTGGTGGCGGAGATATTAACTATGGCTACACCTTC. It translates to CSASGGGDINYGYTF.

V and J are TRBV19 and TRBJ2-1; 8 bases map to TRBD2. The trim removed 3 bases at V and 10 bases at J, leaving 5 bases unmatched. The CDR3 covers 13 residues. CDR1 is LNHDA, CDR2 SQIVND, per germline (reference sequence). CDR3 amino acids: CASSIQREMEQFF. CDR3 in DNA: TGTGCCAGTAGTATCCAGCGGGAGATGGAGCAGTTCTTC.

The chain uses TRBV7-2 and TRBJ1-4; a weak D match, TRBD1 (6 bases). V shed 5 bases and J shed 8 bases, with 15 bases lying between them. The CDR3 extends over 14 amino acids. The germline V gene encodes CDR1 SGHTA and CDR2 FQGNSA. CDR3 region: CASSQGGGSEKLFF. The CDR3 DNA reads TGTGCCAGCAGCCAAGGGGGTGGTTCGGAAAAACTGTTTTTT.

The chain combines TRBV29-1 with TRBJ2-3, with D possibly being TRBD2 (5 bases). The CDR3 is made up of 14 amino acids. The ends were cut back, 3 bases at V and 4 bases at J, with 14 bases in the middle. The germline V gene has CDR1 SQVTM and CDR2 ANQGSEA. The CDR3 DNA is TGCAGCGTTGATAGTGGGAGAGGTCCAGATACGCAGTATTTT. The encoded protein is CSVDSGRGPDTQYF.

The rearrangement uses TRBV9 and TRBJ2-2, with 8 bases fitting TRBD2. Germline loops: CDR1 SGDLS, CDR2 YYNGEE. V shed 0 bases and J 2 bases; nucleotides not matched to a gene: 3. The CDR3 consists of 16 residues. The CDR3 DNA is TGTGCCAGCAGCGTAGCGGGGGGGGTTAACACCGGGGAGCTGTTTTTT. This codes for CASSVAGGVNTGELFF.